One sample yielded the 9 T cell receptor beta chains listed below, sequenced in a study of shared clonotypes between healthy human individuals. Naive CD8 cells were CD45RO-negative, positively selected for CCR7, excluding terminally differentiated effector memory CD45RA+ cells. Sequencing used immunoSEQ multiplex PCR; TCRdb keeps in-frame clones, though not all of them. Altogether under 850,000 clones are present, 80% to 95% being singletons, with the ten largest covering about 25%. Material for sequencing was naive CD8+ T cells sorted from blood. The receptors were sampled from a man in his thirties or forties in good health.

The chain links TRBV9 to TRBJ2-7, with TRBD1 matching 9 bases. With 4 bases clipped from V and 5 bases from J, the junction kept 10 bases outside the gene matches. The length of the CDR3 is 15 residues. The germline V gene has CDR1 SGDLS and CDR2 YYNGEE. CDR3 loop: CASSPATGGFHEQYF. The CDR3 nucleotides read TGTGCCAGCAGCCCCGCGACAGGGGGATTCCACGAGCAGTACTTC.

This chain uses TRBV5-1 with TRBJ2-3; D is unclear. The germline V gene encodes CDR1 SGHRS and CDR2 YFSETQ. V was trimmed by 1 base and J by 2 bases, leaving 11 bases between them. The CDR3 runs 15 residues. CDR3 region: CASSLLDGFTDTQYF. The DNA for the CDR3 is TGCGCCAGCAGCTTGTTGGACGGATTCACAGATACGCAGTATTTT. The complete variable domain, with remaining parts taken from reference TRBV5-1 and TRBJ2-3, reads KAGVTQTPRYLIKTRGQQVTLSCSPISGHRSVSWYQQTPGQGLQFLFEYFSETQRNKGNFPGRFSGRQFSNSRSEMNVSTLELGDSALYLCASSLLDGFTDTQYFGPGTRLTVL.

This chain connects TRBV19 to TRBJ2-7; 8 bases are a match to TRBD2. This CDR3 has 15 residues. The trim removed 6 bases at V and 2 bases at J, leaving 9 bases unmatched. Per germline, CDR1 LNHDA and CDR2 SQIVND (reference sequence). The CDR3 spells CASSRSAGVPYEQYF. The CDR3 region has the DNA TGTGCCAGTAGCAGGTCAGCGGGAGTGCCCTACGAGCAGTACTTC.

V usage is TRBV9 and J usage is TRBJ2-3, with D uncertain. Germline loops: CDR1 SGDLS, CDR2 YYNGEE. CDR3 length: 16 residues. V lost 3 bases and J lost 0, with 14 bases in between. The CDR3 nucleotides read TGTGCCAGCAGCGAGGCCTTTTTAACTAGCACAGATACGCAGTATTTT. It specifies CASSEAFLTSTDTQYF.

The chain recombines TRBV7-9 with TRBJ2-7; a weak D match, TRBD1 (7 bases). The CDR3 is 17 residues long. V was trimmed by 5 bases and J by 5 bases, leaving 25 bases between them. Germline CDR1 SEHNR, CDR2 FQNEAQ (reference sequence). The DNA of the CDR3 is TGTGCCAGCAGCCCAGACGGGGGAGGCAGGGGGATCGACGAGCAGTACTTC. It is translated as CASSPDGGGRGIDEQYF. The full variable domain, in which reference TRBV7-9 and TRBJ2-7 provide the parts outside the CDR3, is DTGVSQNPRHKITKRGQNVTFRCDPISEHNRLYWYRQTLGQGPEFLTYFQNEAQLEKSRLLSDRFSAERPKGSFSTLEIQRTEQGDSAMYLCASSPDGGGRGIDEQYFGPGTRLTVT.

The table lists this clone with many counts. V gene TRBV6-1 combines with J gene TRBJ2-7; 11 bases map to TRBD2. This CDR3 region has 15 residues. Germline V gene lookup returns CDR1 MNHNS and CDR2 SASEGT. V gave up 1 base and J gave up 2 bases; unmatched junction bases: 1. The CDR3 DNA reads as TGTGCCAGCAGTGAAGAACTAGCGGGAGCCTACGAGCAGTACTTC. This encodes CASSEELAGAYEQYF.

The CDR3 loop reads CASSLGHFYEQYF. In DNA form, the CDR3 reads TGTGCCAGCAGTTTGGGACATTTCTACGAGCAGTACTTC. The chain has TRBV27 and TRBJ2-7, with a tentative D call TRBD1 (6 bases). The CDR3 totals 13 residues. Trimming stripped 3 bases from V and 3 bases from J, with 9 bases between. Germline values: CDR1 MNHEY, CDR2 SMNVEV (reference sequence).

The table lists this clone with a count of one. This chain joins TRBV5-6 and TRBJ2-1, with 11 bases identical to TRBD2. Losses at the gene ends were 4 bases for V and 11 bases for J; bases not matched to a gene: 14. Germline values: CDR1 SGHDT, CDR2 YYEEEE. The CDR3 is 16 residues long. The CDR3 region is CASSGAGTSGLSKQFF. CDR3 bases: TGTGCCAGCAGCGGAGCCGGGACTAGCGGTCTCTCCAAGCAGTTCTTC.

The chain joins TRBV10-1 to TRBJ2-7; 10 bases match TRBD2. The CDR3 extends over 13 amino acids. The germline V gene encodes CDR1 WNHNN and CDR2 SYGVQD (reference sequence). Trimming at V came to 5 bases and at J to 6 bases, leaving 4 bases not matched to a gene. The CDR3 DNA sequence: TGCGCCAGCAGTTTAGCGGGAGGCGGCGAGCAGTACTTC. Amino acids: CASSLAGGGEQYF.